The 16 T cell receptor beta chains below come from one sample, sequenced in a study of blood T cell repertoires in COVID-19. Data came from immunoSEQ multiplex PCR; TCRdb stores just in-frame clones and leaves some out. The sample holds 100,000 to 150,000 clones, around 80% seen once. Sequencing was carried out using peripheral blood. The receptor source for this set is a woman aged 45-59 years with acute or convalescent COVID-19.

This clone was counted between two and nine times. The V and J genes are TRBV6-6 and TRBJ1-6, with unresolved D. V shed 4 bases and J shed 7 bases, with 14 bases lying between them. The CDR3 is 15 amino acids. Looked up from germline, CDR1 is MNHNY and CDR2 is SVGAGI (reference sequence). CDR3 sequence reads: CASSSIIGMNSPLHF. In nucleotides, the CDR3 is TGTGCCAGCAGTTCCATCATTGGCATGAATTCACCCCTCCACTTT.

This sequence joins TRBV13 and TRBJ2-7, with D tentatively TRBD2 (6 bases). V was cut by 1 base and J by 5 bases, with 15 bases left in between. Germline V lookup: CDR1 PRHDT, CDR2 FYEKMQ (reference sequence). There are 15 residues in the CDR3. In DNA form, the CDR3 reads TGTGCCAGCAGCTTAGCCCGACTAGTCAGTCACGAGCAGTACTTC. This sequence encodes CASSLARLVSHEQYF.

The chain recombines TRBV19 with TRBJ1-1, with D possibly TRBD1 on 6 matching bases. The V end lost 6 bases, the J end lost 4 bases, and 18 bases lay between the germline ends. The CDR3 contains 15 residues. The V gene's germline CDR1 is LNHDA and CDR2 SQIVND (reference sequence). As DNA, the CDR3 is TGTGCCAGTAGACAGGGTTCTTCTGGAGGCACTGAAGCTTTCTTT. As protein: CASRQGSSGGTEAFF.

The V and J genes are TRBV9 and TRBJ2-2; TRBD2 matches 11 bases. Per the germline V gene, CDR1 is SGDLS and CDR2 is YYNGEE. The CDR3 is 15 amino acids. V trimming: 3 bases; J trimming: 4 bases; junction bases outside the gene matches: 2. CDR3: CASSDLAGGTGELFF. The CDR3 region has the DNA TGTGCCAGCAGCGATCTAGCGGGGGGCACCGGGGAGCTGTTTTTT.

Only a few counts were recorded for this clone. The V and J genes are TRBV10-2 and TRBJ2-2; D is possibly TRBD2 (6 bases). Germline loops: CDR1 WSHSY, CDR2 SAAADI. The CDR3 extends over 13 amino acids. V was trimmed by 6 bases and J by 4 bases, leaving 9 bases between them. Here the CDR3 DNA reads TGCGCCAGCAGGGGCGGGATCACCGGGGAGCTGTTTTTT. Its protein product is CASRGGITGELFF.

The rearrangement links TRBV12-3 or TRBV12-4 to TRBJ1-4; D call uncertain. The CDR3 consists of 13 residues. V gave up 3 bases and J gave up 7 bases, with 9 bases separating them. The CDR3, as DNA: TGTGCCAGCAGTTTTAGTGGGAGTGAAAAACTGTTTTTT. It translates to CASSFSGSEKLFF.

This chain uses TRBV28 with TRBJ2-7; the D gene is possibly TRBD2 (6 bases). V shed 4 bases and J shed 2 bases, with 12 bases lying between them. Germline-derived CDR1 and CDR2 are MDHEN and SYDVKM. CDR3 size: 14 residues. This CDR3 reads CASSYYSGTYEQYF. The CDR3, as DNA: TGTGCCAGCAGTTACTATAGCGGTACCTACGAGCAGTACTTC.

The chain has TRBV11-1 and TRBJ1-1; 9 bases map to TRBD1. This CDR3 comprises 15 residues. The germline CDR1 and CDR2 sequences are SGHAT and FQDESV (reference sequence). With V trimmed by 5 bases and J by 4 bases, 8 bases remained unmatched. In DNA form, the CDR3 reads TGTGCCAGCAGCCAACCGTCGACAGGGGGCACTGAAGCTTTCTTT. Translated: CASSQPSTGGTEAFF.

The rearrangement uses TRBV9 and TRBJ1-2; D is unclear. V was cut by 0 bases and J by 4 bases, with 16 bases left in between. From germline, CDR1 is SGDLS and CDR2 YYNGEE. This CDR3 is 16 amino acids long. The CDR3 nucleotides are TGTGCCAGCAGCGTAGATTGGAGCGGTAGGGTCTATGGCTACACCTTC. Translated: CASSVDWSGRVYGYTF.

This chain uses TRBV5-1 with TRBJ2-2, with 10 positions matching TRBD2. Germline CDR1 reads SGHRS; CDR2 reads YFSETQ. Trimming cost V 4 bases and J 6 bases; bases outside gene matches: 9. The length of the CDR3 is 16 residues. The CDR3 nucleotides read TGCGCCAGCAGCCCTAGCGGGAGTACAGTCTCCGGGGAGCTGTTTTTT. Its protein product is CASSPSGSTVSGELFF.

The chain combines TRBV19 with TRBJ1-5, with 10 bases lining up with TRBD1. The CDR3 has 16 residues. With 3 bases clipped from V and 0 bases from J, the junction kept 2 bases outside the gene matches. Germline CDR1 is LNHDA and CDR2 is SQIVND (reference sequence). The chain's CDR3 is CASSMGQGLSNQPQHF. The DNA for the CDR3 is TGTGCCAGTAGTATGGGACAGGGGCTTAGCAATCAGCCCCAGCATTTT.

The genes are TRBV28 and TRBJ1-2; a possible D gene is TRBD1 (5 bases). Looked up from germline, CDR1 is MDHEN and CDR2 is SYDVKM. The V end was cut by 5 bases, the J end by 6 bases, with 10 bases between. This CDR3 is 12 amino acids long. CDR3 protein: CASSLAGDGYTF. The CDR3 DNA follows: TGTGCCAGCAGTCTGGCGGGGGATGGCTACACCTTC.

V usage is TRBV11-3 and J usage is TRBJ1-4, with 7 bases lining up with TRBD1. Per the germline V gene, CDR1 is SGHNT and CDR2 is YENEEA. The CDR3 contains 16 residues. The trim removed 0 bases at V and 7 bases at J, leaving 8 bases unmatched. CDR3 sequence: CASSLDQGGQGEKLFF. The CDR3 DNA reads TGTGCCAGCAGCTTAGATCAAGGGGGCCAGGGTGAAAAACTGTTTTTT.

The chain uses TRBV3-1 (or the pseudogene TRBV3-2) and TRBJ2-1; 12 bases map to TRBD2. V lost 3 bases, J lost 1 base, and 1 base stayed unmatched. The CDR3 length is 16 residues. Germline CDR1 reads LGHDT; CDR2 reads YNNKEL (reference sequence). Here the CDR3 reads CASSHLAGGSYNEQFF. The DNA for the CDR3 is TGTGCCAGCAGCCATCTAGCGGGGGGGTCCTACAATGAGCAGTTCTTC.

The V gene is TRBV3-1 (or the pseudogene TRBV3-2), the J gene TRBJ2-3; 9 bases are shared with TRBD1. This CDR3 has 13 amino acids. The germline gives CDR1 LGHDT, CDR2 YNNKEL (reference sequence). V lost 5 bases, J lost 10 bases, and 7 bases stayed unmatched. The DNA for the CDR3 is TGTGCCAGCAGCGACCGGGACAGGGACGCGCAGTATTTT. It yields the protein CASSDRDRDAQYF.

DNA of the CDR3: TGTGCCAGCAGCCAAGATGCAGGGTACGATAGTGAAGCTTTCTTT. This sequence encodes CASSQDAGYDSEAFF. V is TRBV14 and J is TRBJ1-1; weak D call: TRBD1 (5 bases). V lost 0 bases to trimming and J lost 7 bases, with 15 bases between them. Looked up from germline, CDR1 is SGHDN and CDR2 is FVKESK. The length of the CDR3 is 15 residues.